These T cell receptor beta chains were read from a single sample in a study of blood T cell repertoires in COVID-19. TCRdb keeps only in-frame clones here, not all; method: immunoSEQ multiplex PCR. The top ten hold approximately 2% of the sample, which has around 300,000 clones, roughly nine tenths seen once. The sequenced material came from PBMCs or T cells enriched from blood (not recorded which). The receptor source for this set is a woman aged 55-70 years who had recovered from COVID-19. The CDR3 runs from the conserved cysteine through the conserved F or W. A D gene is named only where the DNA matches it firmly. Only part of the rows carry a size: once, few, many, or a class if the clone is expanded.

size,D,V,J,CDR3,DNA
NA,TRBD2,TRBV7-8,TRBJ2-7,CASSLPSGRVTYEQYF,TGTGCCAGCAGCTTACCCAGCGGGAGGGTGACCTACGAGCAGTACTTC
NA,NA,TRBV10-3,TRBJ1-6,CAISGGYNSPLHF,TGTGCCATCAGTGGGGGCTACAATTCACCCCTCCACTTT
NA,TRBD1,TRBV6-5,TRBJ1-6,CASNRDRVYSPLHF,TGTGCCAGCAACCGGGACAGGGTGTATTCACCCCTCCACTTT
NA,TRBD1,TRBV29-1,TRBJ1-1,CSVAGQGNTEAFF,TGCAGCGTAGCCGGACAGGGGAACACTGAAGCTTTCTTT
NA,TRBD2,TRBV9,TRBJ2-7,CASSVGAGGTSYEQYF,TGTGCCAGCAGCGTAGGGGCGGGGGGTACCTCCTACGAGCAGTACTTC
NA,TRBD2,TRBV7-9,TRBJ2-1,CASSPPFLAGGPRNEQFF,TGTGCCAGCAGCCCACCGTTTTTAGCGGGAGGGCCTCGGAATGAGCAGTTCTTC
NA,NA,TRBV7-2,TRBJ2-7,CASSLGTGVTYEQYF,TGTGCCAGCAGCTTAGGTACGGGAGTAACCTACGAGCAGTACTTC
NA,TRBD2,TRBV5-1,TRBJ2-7,CASSPGTSGGSFYEQYF,TGCGCCAGCAGCCCCGGGACTAGCGGGGGCTCTTTCTACGAGCAGTACTTC
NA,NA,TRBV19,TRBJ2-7,CASRGRDTHSYEQYF,TGTGCCAGTAGGGGACGGGACACCCACTCCTACGAGCAGTACTTC
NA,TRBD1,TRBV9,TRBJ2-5,CASSKNRGRETQYF,TGTGCCAGCAGCAAGAACAGGGGGCGAGAGACCCAGTACTTC
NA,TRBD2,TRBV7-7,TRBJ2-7,CASSLGLENEQYF,TGTGCTAGCAGCTTAGGACTAGAAAACGAGCAGTACTTC
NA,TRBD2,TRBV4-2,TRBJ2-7,CASSQAETSGTGEQYF,TGTGCCAGCAGCCAAGCCGAGACTAGCGGGACGGGGGAGCAGTACTTC
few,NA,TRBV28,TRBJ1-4,CASSSRKGGSGKLFF,TGTGCCAGCAGTTCGAGGAAGGGAGGGAGTGGAAAACTGTTTTTT
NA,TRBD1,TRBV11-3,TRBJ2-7,CASSLTGPAYEQYF,TGTGCCAGCAGCTTGACAGGGCCTGCCTACGAGCAGTACTTC
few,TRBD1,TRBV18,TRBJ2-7,CASSPMDRFYEQYF,TGTGCCAGCTCACCTATGGACAGGTTCTACGAGCAGTACTTC
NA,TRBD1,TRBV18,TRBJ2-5,CASSPTGGNLYQETQYF,TGTGCCAGCTCACCCACAGGGGGGAACCTGTACCAAGAGACCCAGTACTTC
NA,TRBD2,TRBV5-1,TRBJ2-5,CASSPPGLALETQYF,TGCGCCAGCAGCCCACCGGGACTAGCTTTAGAGACCCAGTACTTC
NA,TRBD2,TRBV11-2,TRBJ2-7,CASSLDLGGDEQYF,TGTGCCAGCAGCTTAGATCTGGGGGGGGACGAGCAGTACTTC
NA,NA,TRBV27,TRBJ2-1,CASSLSRANNEQFF,TGTGCCAGCAGTTTATCGAGGGCCAACAATGAGCAGTTCTTC
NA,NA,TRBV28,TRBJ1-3,CASNPTGLSGNTIYF,TGTGCCAGCAACCCCACCGGACTTTCTGGAAACACCATATATTTT
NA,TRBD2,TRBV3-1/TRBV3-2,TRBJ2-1,CASSPLAGRNEQFF,TGTGCCAGCAGCCCGCTAGCGGGGAGGAATGAGCAGTTCTTC
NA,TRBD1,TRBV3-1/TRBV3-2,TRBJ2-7,CASSRQGGLEQYF,TGTGCCAGCAGCCGACAGGGGGGTCTTGAGCAGTACTTC
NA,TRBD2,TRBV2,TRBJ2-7,CASRGSAGGRHEQYF,TGTGCCAGCAGGGGCTCAGCGGGGGGGCGCCACGAGCAGTACTTC
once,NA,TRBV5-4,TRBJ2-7,CASSLGAGRTYEQYF,TGTGCCAGCAGCTTGGGGGCAGGGAGGACCTACGAGCAGTACTTC
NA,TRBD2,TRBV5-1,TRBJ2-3,CASSSSGASTDTQYF,TGCGCCAGCAGCTCCAGCGGGGCTAGCACAGATACGCAGTATTTT
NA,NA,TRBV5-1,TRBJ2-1,CASSPLLVSSYNEQFF,TGCGCCAGCAGCCCCCTACTGGTAAGCTCCTACAATGAGCAGTTCTTC
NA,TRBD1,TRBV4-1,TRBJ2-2,CASSPGTGAVANTGELFF,TGCGCCAGCAGCCCCGGGACAGGGGCTGTCGCGAACACCGGGGAGCTGTTTTTT
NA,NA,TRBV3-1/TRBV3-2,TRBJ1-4,CASSPTGSEKLFF,TGTGCCAGCAGCCCCACTGGTAGTGAAAAACTGTTTTTT
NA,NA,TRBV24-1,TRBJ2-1,CATSDLSVQGGSYNEQFF,TGTGCCACCAGTGACTTGTCCGTCCAGGGGGGCTCCTACAATGAGCAGTTCTTC
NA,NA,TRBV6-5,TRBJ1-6,CASSPSRVNSPLHF,TGTGCCAGCAGTCCTAGTCGGGTGAATTCACCCCTCCACTTT
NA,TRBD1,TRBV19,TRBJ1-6,CASSISPGTGNPLHF,TGTGCCAGTAGTATATCCCCCGGGACAGGGAATCCCCTCCACTTT
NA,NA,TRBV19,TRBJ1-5,CASVLLWTPRPHSNQPQHF,TGTGCCAGTGTCCTCCTATGGACACCGCGCCCCCATAGCAATCAGCCCCAGCATTTT
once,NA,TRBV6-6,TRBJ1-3,CASSYGANSGNTIYF,TGTGCCAGCAGTTACGGGGCAAACTCTGGAAACACCATATATTTT
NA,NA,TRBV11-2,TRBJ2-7,CASSFRQAPHF,TGTGCCAGCAGCTTTAGACAGGCGCCACACTTC
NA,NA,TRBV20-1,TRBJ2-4,CSASEGGKNIQYF,TGCAGTGCTAGTGAGGGGGGCAAAAACATTCAGTACTTC
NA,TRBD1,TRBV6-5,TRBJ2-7,CASILSGTGGLEQYF,TGTGCCAGCATACTCTCGGGTACAGGGGGTCTCGAGCAGTACTTC
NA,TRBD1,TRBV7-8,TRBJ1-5,CASSLMGQGGLFPQHF,TGTGCCAGCAGCTTAATGGGACAGGGGGGTCTATTTCCCCAGCATTTT
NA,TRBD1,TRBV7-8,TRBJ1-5,CASSPNLDRGLQPQHF,TGTGCCAGCAGCCCGAACCTCGACAGGGGGCTTCAGCCCCAGCATTTT
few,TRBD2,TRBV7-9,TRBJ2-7,CASSSPNPRGGQYF,TGTGCCAGCAGCTCCCCTAACCCACGCGGGGGGCAGTACTTC
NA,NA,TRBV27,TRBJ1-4,CASASWGLGEKLFF,TGTGCCAGCGCCTCGTGGGGGCTTGGTGAAAAACTGTTTTTT
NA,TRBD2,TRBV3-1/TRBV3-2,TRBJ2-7,CASSRNLAGGYEQYF,TGTGCCAGCAGTCGAAATCTAGCGGGGGGCTACGAGCAGTACTTC
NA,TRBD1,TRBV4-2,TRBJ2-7,CASSQPTGVYEQYF,TGTGCCAGCAGCCAGCCCACAGGGGTCTACGAGCAGTACTTC
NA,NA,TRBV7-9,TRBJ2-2,CASSRPWRETGGELFF,TGTGCCAGCAGCCGTCCCTGGAGGGAGACCGGCGGGGAGCTGTTTTTT
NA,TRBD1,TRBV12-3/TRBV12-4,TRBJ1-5,CASRDRGDQPQHF,TGTGCCAGTAGGGACAGGGGAGATCAGCCCCAGCATTTT
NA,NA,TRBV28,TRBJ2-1,CASSFRGARQFF,TGTGCCAGCAGTTTTCGGGGTGCTAGGCAGTTCTTC
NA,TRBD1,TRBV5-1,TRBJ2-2,CASSDPGQGYTGELFF,TGCGCCAGCAGCGACCCGGGACAGGGCTACACCGGGGAGCTGTTTTTT